A selection of T cell receptor beta chains follows, all from one sample in a study of blood T cell repertoires in COVID-19. The data were produced by immunoSEQ multiplex PCR, yet TCRdb's version contains in-frame clones alone and is incomplete. The repertoire includes around 400,000 clones, about 89% of them detected once, and less than 11% sits in the top ten. The specimen was peripheral blood. The receptors come from a woman aged 30 to 39 with COVID-19, enrolled during active disease. CDR3s include the opening cysteine and the closing phenylalanine or tryptophan. The D gene is left open where the match is weak.

>TRBJ2-1|TRBD2|TRBV28
TGTGCCAGCAGTTCCTCTGCTAGCGGGACCCGCTACAATGAGCAGTTCTTC
CASSSSASGTRYNEQFF
>TRBJ1-5|TRBD1|TRBV28
TGTGCCAGCAGTGTTACAGGGGGCGGTCAGCCCCAGCATTTT
CASSVTGGGQPQHF
>TRBJ1-4|TRBD1|TRBV28
TGTGCCAGCAGTGACAGGGGGCCGACTAATGAAAAACTGTTTTTT
CASSDRGPTNEKLFF
>TRBJ2-3|TRBD2|TRBV27
TGTGCCAGCAGTCTCGGGACTAGCGGGAGTGAGGATACGCAGTATTTT
CASSLGTSGSEDTQYF
>TRBJ2-1|.|TRBV7-3
TGTGCCAGCAGCCCCTTGGGAGGCCCCGACAATGAGCAGTTCTTC
CASSPLGGPDNEQFF
>TRBJ1-5|TRBD1|TRBV5-6
TGTGCCAGCAGCTTGGTGGGGACAGGGGACCAGCCCCAGCATTTT
CASSLVGTGDQPQHF
>TRBJ1-1|.|TRBV30
TGTGCCTGGACGTTTCAGGGGAATTATCGCACTGAAGCTTTCTTT
CAWTFQGNYRTEAFF
>TRBJ1-1|.|TRBV7-9
TGTGCCAGCAACCTAGGGGCTTCGCGGACTGAAGCTTTCTTT
CASNLGASRTEAFF
>TRBJ2-3|TRBD2|TRBV19
TGTGCCAGTAGTAGGAGAATAGCGGGAGGAGACGATACGCAGTATTTT
CASSRRIAGGDDTQYF
>TRBJ2-5|TRBD2|TRBV7-8
TGTGCCAGCAGCGAACTAGCGGGAGTAGAGACCCAGTACTTC
CASSELAGVETQYF
>TRBJ1-2|TRBD1|TRBV5-1
TGCGCCAGCAGCGGGACAGTCATTTATGGCTACACCTTC
CASSGTVIYGYTF
>TRBJ2-6|.|TRBV19
TGTGCCACCAAGAACCGGGCTGGGGCCAACGTCCTGACTTTC
CATKNRAGANVLTF
>TRBJ2-1|.|TRBV24-1
TGTGCCACCAGTGACTCGACAGGACACTCCTACAATGAGCAGTTCTTC
CATSDSTGHSYNEQFF
>TRBJ1-2|.|TRBV10-3
TGTGCCATCAGTGAGTCTGGGACACCCTCCAGCTACACCTTC
CAISESGTPSSYTF
>TRBJ2-1|TRBD1|TRBV7-8
TGTGCCAGCAGCTCCCGACAGGGGGTTGACAATGAGCAGTTCTTC
CASSSRQGVDNEQFF
>TRBJ2-7|.|TRBV28
TGTGCCAGCAGTCGAGGGGGTATCGACGAGCAGTACTTC
CASSRGGIDEQYF
>TRBJ2-1|.|TRBV7-2
TGTGCCAGCAGCTTTTCCCCGGGATCGGGCAATGAGCAGTTCTTC
CASSFSPGSGNEQFF
>TRBJ1-1|.|TRBV20-1
TGCAGTGCTAGTGACAGAACTGAAGCTTTCTTT
CSASDRTEAFF
>TRBJ2-2|TRBD2|TRBV9
TGTGCCAGCAGCGGGACTAGCGCCAACTCCGGGGAGCTGTTTTTT
CASSGTSANSGELFF
>TRBJ2-2|TRBD1|TRBV19
TGTGCCACTCGGCCAGGACAGGGTATCACCGGGGAGCTGTTTTTT
CATRPGQGITGELFF
>TRBJ2-3|.|TRBV29-1
TGCAGCGTTGTGGAACTTGACTTCACAGATACGCAGTATTTT
CSVVELDFTDTQYF
>TRBJ1-5|.|TRBV10-1
TGCGCCAGCAGTGCAGGGCTGAATCAGCCCCAGCATTTT
CASSAGLNQPQHF
>TRBJ2-5|.|TRBV7-6
TGTGCCAGCAGCTTCCAGGACCCAAGGGGGCAAGAGACCCAGTACTTC
CASSFQDPRGQETQYF
>TRBJ2-1|TRBD1|TRBV29-1
TGCAGCGTTGCAGACAGGGGGCTTAATGAGCAGTTCTTC
CSVADRGLNEQFF
>TRBJ2-2|.|TRBV28
TGTGCCACGAGGGCCGGGGAGCTGTTTTTT
CATRAGELFF
>TRBJ1-5|TRBD1|TRBV27
TGTGCCAGCAGTCCAGGGGGAAATCAGCCCCAGCATTTT
CASSPGGNQPQHF
>TRBJ2-1|.|TRBV9
TGTGCCAGCAGCGCGGGACTCGAGAGCTCCTACAATGAGCAGTTCTTC
CASSAGLESSYNEQFF
>TRBJ2-1|TRBD2|TRBV18
TGTGCCAGCTCATTTGGACTAGCGGGGTACAATGAGCAGTTCTTC
CASSFGLAGYNEQFF
>TRBJ2-7|.|TRBV15
TGTGCCACCAGCTCGCGATACGAGCAGTACTTC
CATSSRYEQYF